These 16 T cell receptor beta chains share one sample of origin, sequenced in a study of T cell repertoires in cytomegalovirus infection. TCRdb ran MiXCR on the reads and lists one entry per CDR3 protein. The data contain roughly 700,000 distinct CDR3 sequences, 33% of them singletons. Their antigen targets remain unknown. Sequenced material: cultured PBMCs, taken from culture after CMV antigen stimulation. The receptors here all came from a human donor in good health (CMV status not recorded). Some clones in this sample may be carry-over from other donors' samples.

The gene calls are TRBV5-6 and TRBJ1-6; D not resolved. Germline CDR1 and CDR2: SGHDT and YYEEEE. V lost 7 bases, J lost 4 bases, and 9 bases lay in between. The CDR3 contains 13 residues. CDR3 DNA: TGTGCCAGCGGGCTACCTTATAATTCACCCCTCCACTTT. Residues: CASGLPYNSPLHF. The variable domain in full, with the rest retrieved from reference TRBV5-6 and TRBJ1-6, is DAGVTQSPTHLIKTRGQQVTLRCSPKSGHDTVSWYQQALGQGPQFIFQYYEEEERQRGNFPDRFSGHQFPNYSSELNVNALLLGDSALYLCASGLPYNSPLHFGNGTRLTVT.

This clonotype has just a few counts. The J gene is TRBJ2-3, the V gene TRBV6-8, with TRBD1 matching 7 bases. The V gene end was trimmed by 5 bases and the J gene end by 4 bases; junction bases not matched to a gene: 9. The CDR3 runs to 15 residues. CDR1 is MNHGY and CDR2 is SAAAGT in the germline V gene. CDR3 in amino acids: CASSRQGVVADTQYF. In DNA, the CDR3 is TGTGCCAGCAGTCGGCAGGGGGTTGTGGCAGATACGCAGTATTTT.

This clonotype has at least ten counts. J is TRBJ2-3 and V is TRBV7-8, with D perhaps matching TRBD2 (7 bases). Trimming shortened V by 2 bases and J by 12 bases, and 24 bases separated the two germline ends. This CDR3 contains 16 residues. Germline V lookup: CDR1 SGHVS, CDR2 FQNEAQ. The CDR3 is CASSLLAGGGGGAQYF. The CDR3 bases are TGTGCCAGCAGCTTATTAGCCGGAGGCGGGGGCGGAGCACAGTATTTT.

The chain recombines TRBV6-8 with TRBJ2-3; 9 bases align to TRBD2. V was pared by 2 bases and J by 2 bases, with 14 bases of the junction left unmatched. Germline V lookup: CDR1 MNHGY, CDR2 SAAAGT. The CDR3 is made up of 19 amino acids. CDR3 bases: TGTGCCAGCAGTTACCTCGGGGGAGTGGCGGGAGGGCCCACAGATACGCAGTATTTT. The encoded protein is CASSYLGGVAGGPTDTQYF.

This clonotype was recorded many times. The chain carries TRBV7-2 and TRBJ1-6; D remains unclear. The CDR3 runs to 13 residues. V dropped 2 bases and J dropped 11 bases, with 10 bases sitting between them. In germline, CDR1 is SGHTA, CDR2 FQGNSA. The CDR3 bases are TGTGCCAGCAGCTTACAAGAAACGGCACCCCTCCACTTT. Encoded protein: CASSLQETAPLHF.

The sample holds a few counts of this clonotype. The V gene is TRBV28, the J gene TRBJ1-6; D remains unclear. Germline CDR1 is MDHEN and CDR2 is SYDVKM. V was cut by 2 bases and J by 12 bases, with 14 bases left in between. The CDR3 is made up of 14 amino acids. CDR3 residues: CASSLHQAFKPLHF. The CDR3 DNA reads TGTGCCAGCAGTTTACACCAGGCCTTTAAACCCCTCCACTTT.

The chain joins TRBV10-3 to TRBJ1-5; D is possibly TRBD1 (5 bases). The V end lost 6 bases, the J end lost 3 bases, and 9 bases lay between the germline ends. This CDR3 is 13 amino acids long. Germline values: CDR1 ENHRY, CDR2 SYGVKD. CDR3 protein: CAIRQGDNQPQHF. CDR3 nucleotides: TGTGCCATCAGGCAGGGCGACAATCAGCCCCAGCATTTT.

The rearrangement links TRBV11-3 to TRBJ2-1, with D possibly matching TRBD2 (7 bases). V was clipped by 6 bases and J by 3 bases, with 21 bases between them. This CDR3 contains 17 residues. Germline CDR1 and CDR2: SGHNT and YENEEA. CDR3 in amino acids: CASSPKGGVGLYNEQFF. The CDR3 nucleotides are TGTGCCAGCAGTCCGAAGGGGGGGGTTGGGCTCTACAATGAGCAGTTCTTC.

This clonotype was detected only a few times. This chain links TRBV6-2 or TRBV6-3 with TRBJ2-3, with 8 bases lining up with TRBD2. The J segment lost 5 bases and the V segment lost 6 bases, leaving 19 bases of the junction unmatched. The germline V gene has CDR1 MNHEY and CDR2 SVGEGT. This CDR3 comprises 18 residues. CDR3 loop: CASSSMRPGRALGDTQYF. The CDR3 DNA sequence: TGTGCCAGCAGCTCTATGAGACCCGGGAGGGCCTTAGGAGATACGCAGTATTTT.

The chain combines TRBV7-9 with TRBJ2-7; a weak D match, TRBD2 (6 bases). Trimming removed 6 bases at V and 4 bases at J, with 22 bases between. Per the germline V gene, CDR1 is SEHNR and CDR2 is FQNEAQ (reference sequence). CDR3 length: 16 residues. The CDR3 nucleotides read TGTGCCAGCAGTTACGCTCTCGGGAGCTGGGGTTACGAGCAGTACTTC. Translating gives CASSYALGSWGYEQYF.

The chain is built from TRBV7-2 and TRBJ2-7; D is possibly TRBD2 (7 bases). The germline V and J ends were trimmed by 5 bases and 2 bases, with 16 bases remaining between them. Germline V CDR1 and CDR2: SGHTA, FQGNSA. The CDR3 has 15 amino acids. The CDR3 DNA reads as TGTGCCAGCAGCCCCGATGAGGGGGGGACCTACGAGCAGTACTTC. Protein product: CASSPDEGGTYEQYF.

This clonotype was detected a few times. The chain carries TRBV7-8 and TRBJ2-1; D remains ambiguous. The CDR3 sequence is 15 residues long. Trimming left V 1 base short and J 3 bases short, with 10 bases between. The germline V gene encodes CDR1 SGHVS and CDR2 FQNEAQ. CDR3: CASSLEGRDYNEQFF. The CDR3 DNA is TGTGCCAGCAGCTTAGAGGGTCGAGACTACAATGAGCAGTTCTTC.

The chain has TRBV6-6 and TRBJ2-7; D ambiguous. Germline CDR1 is MNHNY and CDR2 is SVGAGI (reference sequence). The CDR3 covers 13 residues. V was clipped by 0 bases and J by 6 bases, with 9 bases between them. CDR3 sequence reads: CASSYSMRSEQYF. CDR3 nucleotides: TGTGCCAGCAGTTACTCGATGCGGAGCGAGCAGTACTTC.

This rearrangement joins TRBV19 to TRBJ2-1, with D possibly being TRBD1 (6 bases). Germline lookup yields CDR1 LNHDA and CDR2 SQIVND (reference sequence). CDR3 length: 19 residues. V lost 0 bases and J lost 9, with 27 bases in between. CDR3 in amino acids: CASSIDLGFGTKRTAEQFF. In DNA form, the CDR3 reads TGTGCCAGTAGTATAGATCTGGGCTTCGGGACAAAGCGTACAGCTGAGCAGTTCTTC.

V is TRBV5-4 and J is TRBJ1-3; no reliable D call. V lost 1 base and J lost 0, with 11 bases in between. CDR1 SGHNT and CDR2 YYREEE come from the germline V gene (reference sequence). The CDR3 spans 16 residues. The DNA for the CDR3 is TGTGCCAGCAGCTTGCTTGACACCAACTCTGGAAACACCATATATTTT. This sequence encodes CASSLLDTNSGNTIYF.

The CDR3 DNA is TGCGCCAGCAGCCACGACAGGGCCGAGCAGTACTTC. It translates to CASSHDRAEQYF. The chain employs TRBV5-1 and TRBJ2-7, with 7 bases matching TRBD1. After removal of 4 bases from V and 6 bases from J, the junction contained 4 bases not matched to a gene. The CDR3 sequence is 12 residues long. Germline-derived CDR1 and CDR2 are SGHRS and YFSETQ.